This is a list of T cell receptor beta chains from one sample in a study of identical twins. TCRdb processed the 5' RACE reads anew with MiXCR; each CDR3 protein has one entry. Among 350,000 or so distinct CDR3 sequences, around 12% were seen once, and the ten largest hold 6% to 9%. These data are also associated with another study on yellow fever vaccine responses in identical twins.

The source material was CD8+ T cells sorted from blood. The receptors derive from a young woman in good health. The CDR3 runs from the conserved cysteine through the conserved F or W. A D gene is named only where the DNA matches it firmly. The size of a clone is reported for some rows only, either as once, few or many, or as a class for expanded clones.

length | size | D | J | V | CDR3 | DNA
13 | few | . | TRBJ2-7 | TRBV7-8 | CASRLESSYEQYF | TGTGCCAGCAGATTAGAAAGTTCCTACGAGCAGTACTTC
15 | few | TRBD2 | TRBJ2-5 | TRBV14 | CASSQPGGWKETQYF | TGTGCCAGCAGCCAACCGGGGGGTTGGAAAGAGACCCAGTACTTC
16 | . | TRBD1 | TRBJ2-3 | TRBV5-1 | CASSFLATGGTDTQYF | TGCGCCAGCAGCTTCCTGGCGACAGGGGGCACAGATACGCAGTATTTT
16 | few | TRBD2 | TRBJ2-1 | TRBV7-8 | CASSLVGTSLNNEQFF | TGTGCCAGCAGCTTAGTGGGGACTAGCCTAAACAATGAGCAGTTCTTC
14 | . | TRBD1 | TRBJ1-1 | TRBV6-5 | CASSYGQGGTEAFF | TGTGCCAGCAGTTACGGGCAGGGGGGCACTGAAGCTTTCTTT
14 | many | . | TRBJ2-1 | TRBV7-9 | CASSPGLGVPEQFF | TGTGCCAGCAGCCCAGGCCTAGGAGTCCCTGAGCAGTTCTTC
17 | . | . | TRBJ2-1 | TRBV5-6 | CASSLEGVRSSYNEQFF | TGTGCCAGCAGCTTGGAAGGGGTCAGGAGCTCCTACAATGAGCAGTTCTTC
17 | . | TRBD1 | TRBJ2-3 | TRBV11-2 | CASSSTIRDRVFDTQYF | TGTGCCAGCAGCTCTACTATCCGGGACAGGGTTTTCGATACGCAGTATTTT
12 | few | . | TRBJ1-2 | TRBV4-1 | CASSQEDYGYTF | TGCGCCAGCAGCCAAGAGGACTATGGCTACACCTTC
14 | many | TRBD1 | TRBJ2-2 | TRBV10-2 | CATRQGADTGELFF | TGCGCCACTCGGCAGGGGGCCGACACCGGGGAGCTGTTTTTT
17 | few | . | TRBJ1-1 | TRBV9 | CASSVEGRLVMNTEAFF | TGTGCCAGCAGCGTAGAGGGCAGGCTTGTGATGAACACTGAAGCTTTCTTT
11 | . | . | TRBJ2-7 | TRBV6-6 | CASSYSAEQYF | TGTGCCAGCAGTTACTCCGCCGAGCAGTACTTC
14 | . | . | TRBJ1-5 | TRBV2 | CASTKEHSNQPQHF | TGTGCCAGCACTAAGGAACATAGCAATCAGCCCCAGCATTTT
17 | few | TRBD1 | TRBJ2-1 | TRBV18 | CASSPRRTGTYYNEQFF | TGTGCCAGCTCACCCCGACGGACAGGGACTTACTACAATGAGCAGTTCTTC
14 | . | . | TRBJ2-7 | TRBV27 | CASSLMGEAYEQYF | TGTGCCAGCAGTTTAATGGGAGAGGCCTACGAGCAGTACTTC
16 | many | TRBD1 | TRBJ2-3 | TRBV3-1 | CASTNVQGSYLDTQYF | TGTGCCAGCACCAACGTACAGGGGAGTTATCTGGATACGCAGTATTTT
15 | . | . | TRBJ1-1 | TRBV19 | CASTSRWRVWTEAFF | TGTGCCAGTACCTCCCGATGGCGGGTGTGGACTGAAGCTTTCTTT
13 | . | . | TRBJ2-2 | TRBV7-7 | CASSLGYTGELFF | TGTGCCAGCAGCTTGGGTTACACCGGGGAGCTGTTTTTT
18 | few | . | TRBJ2-1 | TRBV7-8 | CASSVTPLTSMRSNEQFF | TGTGCCAGCAGCGTCACCCCCCTCACTAGCATGAGGAGCAATGAGCAGTTCTTC
13 | many | . | TRBJ1-6 | TRBV7-9 | CASSLGRVEPLHF | TGTGCCAGCAGCTTAGGGAGGGTGGAACCCCTCCACTTT
16 | . | TRBD1 | TRBJ2-7 | TRBV15 | CATSRDPDRAAYEQYF | TGTGCCACCAGCAGAGATCCCGACAGGGCGGCCTACGAGCAGTACTTC
15 | many | TRBD1 | TRBJ1-6 | TRBV6-1 | CASSELAGGRSPLHF | TGTGCCAGCAGTGAACTTGCAGGGGGACGTTCACCCCTCCACTTT
12 | . | . | TRBJ1-4 | TRBV6-1 | CASSVTVKKLFF | TGTGCCAGCAGTGTGACAGTTAAAAAACTGTTTTTT
12 | many | . | TRBJ2-7 | TRBV12-3/TRBV12-4 | CASSRDSYEQYF | TGTGCCAGCAGCCGGGACTCCTACGAGCAGTACTTC
16 | few | . | TRBJ2-3 | TRBV14 | CASSQGVALLTDTQYF | TGTGCCAGCAGCCAAGGGGTAGCCCTTCTGACAGATACGCAGTATTTT
13 | . | . | TRBJ2-7 | TRBV29-1 | CSVEGAMGSEQYF | TGCAGCGTTGAAGGCGCTATGGGGTCCGAGCAGTACTTC
14 | . | TRBD2 | TRBJ2-7 | TRBV20-1 | CSAKGREGLPEQYF | TGCAGTGCAAAGGGACGGGAGGGCCTACCCGAGCAGTACTTC
11 | few | . | TRBJ2-7 | TRBV29-1 | CSVADSYEQYF | TGCAGCGTCGCCGACTCCTACGAGCAGTACTTC
16 | . | TRBD2 | TRBJ2-1 | TRBV3-1 | CASSPKLAGGPNEQFF | TGTGCCAGCAGCCCGAAGTTAGCGGGAGGGCCCAATGAGCAGTTCTTC
15 | many | . | TRBJ2-3 | TRBV28 | CASSLGIRSTDTQYF | TGTGCCAGCAGTTTAGGGATAAGAAGCACAGATACGCAGTATTTT
16 | . | . | TRBJ1-2 | TRBV4-1 | CASSQDRLYLADGYTF | TGCGCCAGCAGCCAAGATCGGCTATACCTAGCAGATGGCTACACCTTC
13 | few | . | TRBJ2-3 | TRBV20-1 | CSARSLRWDTQYF | TGCAGTGCTAGATCCCTCCGGTGGGATACGCAGTATTTT
15 | . | . | TRBJ1-2 | TRBV4-1 | CASSPAMGANYGYTF | TGCGCCAGCAGCCCAGCGATGGGGGCTAACTATGGCTACACCTTC
15 | few | TRBD2 | TRBJ2-1 | TRBV6-1 | CASSHSGRAWIEQFF | TGTGCCAGCAGTCATAGCGGGAGGGCCTGGATAGAGCAGTTCTTC
15 | few | . | TRBJ2-5 | TRBV7-6 | CASSLAWRQQETQYF | TGTGCCAGCAGCTTAGCTTGGCGGCAACAAGAGACCCAGTACTTC
14 | many | . | TRBJ1-2 | TRBV29-1 | CSVDRADRYYGYTF | TGCAGCGTTGACCGAGCTGACAGATACTATGGCTACACCTTC
15 | . | TRBD2 | TRBJ2-5 | TRBV28 | CASSLSGGAGETQYF | TGTGCCAGCAGTTTAAGCGGGGGGGCCGGAGAGACCCAGTACTTC
17 | . | TRBD1 | TRBJ2-2 | TRBV12-3/TRBV12-4 | CASSTQPDRGLDGELFF | TGTGCCAGCAGTACCCAGCCGGACAGGGGGTTGGACGGGGAGCTGTTTTTT
12 | . | . | TRBJ2-1 | TRBV13 | CASSLGDVEQFF | TGTGCCAGCAGCTTAGGGGATGTGGAGCAGTTCTTC
12 | many | . | TRBJ2-1 | TRBV24-1 | CATGQGYNEQFF | TGTGCCACCGGACAAGGGTACAATGAGCAGTTCTTC
15 | few | TRBD2 | TRBJ2-2 | TRBV9 | CASSGTSGFTGELFF | TGTGCCAGCAGCGGGACTAGCGGGTTTACCGGGGAGCTGTTTTTT
16 | few | . | TRBJ2-7 | TRBV11-2 | CASSSPRGDSSYEQYF | TGTGCCAGCAGCTCCCCCCGCGGGGATAGCTCCTACGAGCAGTACTTC
14 | . | . | TRBJ2-1 | TRBV9 | CASSVGGVVNEQFF | TGTGCCAGCAGCGTAGGCGGGGTAGTTAATGAGCAGTTCTTC
14 | many | . | TRBJ2-1 | TRBV6-4 | CASSVGAEYNEQFF | TGTGCCAGCAGTGTGGGAGCGGAATACAATGAGCAGTTCTTC
14 | few | . | TRBJ1-1 | TRBV15 | CATSRATLTNEAFF | TGTGCCACCAGCCGCGCAACCCTAACAAATGAAGCTTTCTTT
15 | . | TRBD1 | TRBJ2-2 | TRBV9 | CASSVMTGVAGELFF | TGTGCCAGCAGCGTAATGACAGGGGTTGCCGGGGAGCTGTTTTTT
14 | . | . | TRBJ1-1 | TRBV2 | CASRGGALNTEAFF | TGTGCCAGCAGAGGGGGTGCCCTGAACACTGAAGCTTTCTTT
12 | many | . | TRBJ2-3 | TRBV6-5 | CASGLALNTQYF | TGTGCCAGCGGCCTCGCGTTGAATACGCAGTATTTT
16 | . | TRBD1 | TRBJ2-4 | TRBV12-3/TRBV12-4 | CASSFPGQLAKNIQYF | TGTGCCAGCAGTTTCCCGGGACAGCTAGCCAAAAACATTCAGTACTTC
14 | few | TRBD2 | TRBJ2-7 | TRBV7-9 | CASSMLAGGYEQYF | TGTGCCAGCAGCATGCTAGCGGGAGGTTACGAGCAGTACTTC
16 | . | TRBD1 | TRBJ2-5 | TRBV29-1 | CSVEGFLGQDQETQYF | TGCAGCGTTGAAGGGTTTTTAGGACAGGACCAAGAGACCCAGTACTTC
13 | few | . | TRBJ2-7 | TRBV7-9 | CASSFPGTYEQYF | TGTGCCAGCAGCTTTCCCGGAACCTACGAGCAGTACTTC